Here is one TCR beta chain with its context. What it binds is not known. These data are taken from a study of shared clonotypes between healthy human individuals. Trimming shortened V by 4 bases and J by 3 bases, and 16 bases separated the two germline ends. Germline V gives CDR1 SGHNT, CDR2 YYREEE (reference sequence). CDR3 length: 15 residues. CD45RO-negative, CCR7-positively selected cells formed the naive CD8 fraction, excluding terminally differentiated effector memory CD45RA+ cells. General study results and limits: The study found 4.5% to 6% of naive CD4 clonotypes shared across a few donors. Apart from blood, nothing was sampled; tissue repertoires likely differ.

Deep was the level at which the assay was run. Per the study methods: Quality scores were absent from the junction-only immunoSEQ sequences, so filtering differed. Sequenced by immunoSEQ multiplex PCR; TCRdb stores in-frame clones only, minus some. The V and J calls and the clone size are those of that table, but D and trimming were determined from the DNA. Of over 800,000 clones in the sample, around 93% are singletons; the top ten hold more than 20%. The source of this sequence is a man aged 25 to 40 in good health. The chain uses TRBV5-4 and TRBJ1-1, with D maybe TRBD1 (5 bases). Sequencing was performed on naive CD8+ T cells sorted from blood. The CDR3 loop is CASSTSREGYTEAFF. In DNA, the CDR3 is TGTGCCAGCAGCACATCCAGGGAAGGGTACACTGAAGCTTTCTTT.